Shown below are 12 T cell receptor beta chains from a single sample sequenced in a study of T-cell reconstitution after alpha-beta-depleted transplantation in children. Preparation of the TCRbeta library involved a method that used unique molecular identifiers. TCRdb itself ran the PCR reads through MiXCR, one entry per CDR3 protein. The table lists some 120,000 distinct CDR3 sequences, about 9.6% of them singletons. The sample consisted of PBMCs, mostly from graft donor cells, taken 180 days after TCRalphabeta/CD19-depleted stem cell transplant. All receptors come from a girl less than two years old who had a stem cell transplant for combined immunodeficiency, so the T cells may come from the graft donor.

The genes are TRBV5-1 and TRBJ2-3; a possible D gene is TRBD2 (6 bases). The CDR3 extends over 14 amino acids. Per germline, CDR1 SGHRS and CDR2 YFSETQ. V lost 4 bases, J lost 7 bases, and 16 bases lay in between. CDR3 residues: CASSPGVAVNTQYF. The CDR3, as DNA: TGCGCCAGCAGCCCTGGGGTAGCGGTCAATACGCAGTATTTT.

Concerning this clonotype itself: Germline and junction disagree at one end, which may indicate a read error. The rearrangement links TRBV20-1 to TRBJ2-4; no clear D gene. The CDR3 extends over 13 amino acids. Germline V CDR1 and CDR2: DFQATT, SNEGSKA (reference sequence). CDR3 sequence reads: CSARNSAKNSQYF. In nucleotides, the CDR3 is TGCAGTGCTAGGAATTCAGCCAAAAACAGTCAGTACTTC.

This clonotype was seen a few times. The chain couples TRBV20-1 to TRBJ2-7; 10 nucleotides align to TRBD1. V dropped 2 bases and J dropped 5; count of bases not matched to a gene: 15. The length of the CDR3 is 17 residues. Germline V gene sequence: CDR1 DFQATT, CDR2 SNEGSKA (reference sequence). The CDR3 nucleotides are TGCAGTGCTAGAAGTAGACAGGGGGCCCCCCGGACCGACGAGCAGTACTTC. Translation: CSARSRQGAPRTDEQYF.

The chain recombines TRBV7-2 with TRBJ1-5; 7 nucleotides match TRBD1. There are 15 residues in the CDR3. CDR1 is SGHTA, CDR2 FQGNSA, per germline. With 2 bases clipped from V and 3 bases from J, the junction kept 4 bases outside the gene matches. The DNA of the CDR3 is TGTGCCAGCAGCTTACAGACAGGGTACAATCAGCCCCAGCATTTT. Amino acids: CASSLQTGYNQPQHF. Complete variable domain (other parts from reference TRBV7-2 and TRBJ1-5): GAGVSQSPSNKVTEKGKDVELRCDPISGHTALYWYRQSLGQGLEFLIYFQGNSAPDKSGLPSDRFSAERTGGSVSTLTIQRTQQEDSAVYLCASSLQTGYNQPQHFGDGTRLSIL.

CDR3 sequence (DNA): TGCAGTGCTTGGACGGATTCGGCCTACGAGCAGTACTTC. Its protein is CSAWTDSAYEQYF. The chain is built from TRBV20-1 and TRBJ2-7; no firm D call. Germline CDR1 is DFQATT and CDR2 is SNEGSKA (reference sequence). This CDR3 region has 13 residues. Trimming took off 5 bases at V and 2 bases at J, with 13 bases between the two ends.

This sequence joins TRBV3-1 and TRBJ2-2, with 10 bases that match TRBD2. The CDR3 covers 16 residues. CDR1 is LGHDT, CDR2 YNNKEL, per germline (reference sequence). V trimming: 6 bases; J trimming: 5 bases; junction bases outside the gene matches: 9. This CDR3 is CASSRWGLARTGELFF. In DNA, the CDR3 is TGTGCCAGCAGTCGATGGGGACTAGCGAGAACCGGGGAGCTGTTTTTT.

The chain recombines TRBV6-1 with TRBJ2-7, with D possibly being TRBD2 (7 bases). The germline V gene has CDR1 MNHNS and CDR2 SASEGT. Trimming stripped 4 bases from V and 0 bases from J, with 16 bases between. CDR3 length equals 16 residues. The CDR3 nucleotides read TGTGCCAGCAGTGGCGTGACAGGCGGGAGCTCCTACGAGCAGTACTTC. As protein: CASSGVTGGSSYEQYF.

In this sample, this clonotype turned up a few times. The chain is built from TRBV20-1 and TRBJ2-5; 13 nucleotides line up with TRBD2. Germline V lookup: CDR1 DFQATT, CDR2 SNEGSKA (reference sequence). The CDR3 has 16 amino acids. Here the CDR3 reads CRALAGGLGPQETQYF. In DNA, the CDR3 is TGCAGGGCACTAGCGGGGGGGCTTGGCCCCCAAGAGACCCAGTACTTC.

This clonotype was recorded a few times. V is TRBV18 and J is TRBJ2-1; maybe TRBD2 (6 bases). V dropped 4 bases and J dropped 4 bases, with 14 bases sitting between them. This CDR3 is built from 15 residues. Germline-derived CDR1 and CDR2 are KGHSH and LQKENI. The CDR3 nucleotides read TGTGCCAGCTCACGAATGGGAGGCTCTTACAATGAGCAGTTCTTC. It is translated as CASSRMGGSYNEQFF.

This clonotype was detected ten times or more. The chain is built from TRBV7-2 and TRBJ2-7; D is perhaps TRBD2 (6 bases). CDR1 and CDR2 from the germline V gene are SGHTA and FQGNSA. This CDR3 is built from 15 residues. Trimming removed 1 base from V and 5 bases from J, with 15 bases in between. DNA for the CDR3: TGTGCCAGCAGCTTAGGTCCCGGGAGAGCCCACGAGCAGTACTTC. Its translation is CASSLGPGRAHEQYF.

This clonotype was seen repeatedly, ten times or more. CDR3 residues: CASSPFLPGLTGDGYTF. The CDR3 DNA follows: TGTGCCAGCAGCCCCTTTCTACCTGGCTTGACAGGGGATGGCTACACCTTC. V and J are TRBV7-2 and TRBJ1-2; 8 nucleotides agree with TRBD1. The CDR3 has 17 amino acids. Unmatched junction bases numbered 17, after V lost 5 bases and J lost 6 bases. The germline V gene has CDR1 SGHTA and CDR2 FQGNSA.

This clonotype was detected only a few times. CDR3 sequence: CSVEEGQGGPTQYF. The CDR3 nucleotides read TGCAGCGTTGAAGAGGGACAGGGAGGTCCGACCCAGTACTTC. J is TRBJ2-5 and V is TRBV29-1; 9 bases agree with TRBD1. CDR3 length: 14 residues. The V gene end was trimmed by 0 bases and the J gene end by 7 bases; junction bases not matched to a gene: 6. CDR1 and CDR2 from the germline V gene are SQVTM and ANQGSEA.